This T cell receptor (beta chain) was recovered during a study of T cells in Graves' hyperthyroidism and ophthalmopathy. Study details: The initial diagnosis was the point when peripheral blood was collected, ahead of any treatment.

Criteria for exclusion of patients were uncontrolled infection, other autoimmune disease, pregnancy or lactation. On the basis of clinical symptoms, serum thyroxine and TRAb, thyroid ultrasound and orbital computed tomography, diagnoses were made. A few counts support this clonotype. Its specificity is unknown. Study-level results: Peripheral blood also featured most of the thyroid clonotypes expanded above 0.001.

The ends were cut back, 4 bases at V and 8 bases at J, with 21 bases in the middle. Germline assignment: CDR1 LNHDA and CDR2 SQIVND (reference sequence). The CDR3 extends over 17 amino acids. Amplification yielded TCR beta CDR3 regions, with RNA transcripts as the source. HTBI primers were employed in a first-round RT-PCR of the TCR CDR3. TCRdb analysed the multiplex PCR reads with MiXCR anew, one entry per CDR3 protein. This table holds almost 500,000 distinct CDR3 sequences, less than 25% found once. V is TRBV19 and J is TRBJ1-6, with D possibly TRBD1 on 6 matching bases. Specimen: blood. This sequence was found in a woman between 65 and 79 years old with Graves' ophthalmopathy. CDR3 nucleotides: TGTGCCAGTAGTAGGAACCCCCCGGGGGGCGACGATTCACCCCTCCACTTT. Encoded protein: CASSRNPPGGDDSPLHF.